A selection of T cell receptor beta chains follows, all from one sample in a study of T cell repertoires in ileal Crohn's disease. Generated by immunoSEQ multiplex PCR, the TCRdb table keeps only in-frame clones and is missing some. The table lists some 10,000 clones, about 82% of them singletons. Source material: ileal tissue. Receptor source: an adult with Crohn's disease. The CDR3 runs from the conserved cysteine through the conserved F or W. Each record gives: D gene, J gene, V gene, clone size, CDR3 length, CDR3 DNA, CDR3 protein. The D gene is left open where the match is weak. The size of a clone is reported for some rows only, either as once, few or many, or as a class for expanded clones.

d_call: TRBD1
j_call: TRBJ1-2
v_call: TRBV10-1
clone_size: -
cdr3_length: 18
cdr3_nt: TGCGCCAGCAGTGAGTCGTCCCGGCAGGGGGCCTCTAACTATGGCTACACCTTC
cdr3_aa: CASSESSRQGASNYGYTF

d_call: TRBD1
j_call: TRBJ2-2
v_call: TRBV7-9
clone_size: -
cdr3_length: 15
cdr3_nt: TGTGCCAGCAGCTCCCGGGACAGGGGAGGCGGGGAGCTGTTTTTT
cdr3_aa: CASSSRDRGGGELFF

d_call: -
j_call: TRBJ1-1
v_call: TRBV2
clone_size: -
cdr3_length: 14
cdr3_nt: TGTGCCAGCAGTCTTGGCGCCAATCGGGGTGAAGCTTTCTTT
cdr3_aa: CASSLGANRGEAFF

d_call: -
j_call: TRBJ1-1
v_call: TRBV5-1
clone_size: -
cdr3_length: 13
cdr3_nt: TGCGCCAGCAGCTTAGCTCACAACACTGAAGCTTTCTTT
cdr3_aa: CASSLAHNTEAFF

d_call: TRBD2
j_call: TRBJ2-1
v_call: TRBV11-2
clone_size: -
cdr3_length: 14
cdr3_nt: TGTGCCAGCAGCCCCGGGACTAGCAGCGATGAGCAGTTCTTC
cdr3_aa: CASSPGTSSDEQFF

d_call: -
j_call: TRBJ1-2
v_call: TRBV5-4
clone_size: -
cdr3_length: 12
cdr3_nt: TGTGCCAGCAGCTCCAACAGCTATGGCTACACCTTC
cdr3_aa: CASSSNSYGYTF

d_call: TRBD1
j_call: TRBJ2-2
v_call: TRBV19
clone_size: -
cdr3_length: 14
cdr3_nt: TGTGCCAGTAGTAGGGTGACAGGGGCCGGGGAGCTGTTTTTT
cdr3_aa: CASSRVTGAGELFF

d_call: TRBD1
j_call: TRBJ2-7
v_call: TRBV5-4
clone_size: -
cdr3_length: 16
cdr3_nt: TGTGCCAGCAGCCCCGGGGGGACAGGGGGGTCCTACGAGCAGTACTTC
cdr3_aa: CASSPGGTGGSYEQYF

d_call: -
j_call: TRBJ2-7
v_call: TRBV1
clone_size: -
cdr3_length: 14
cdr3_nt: TGCACCAGCAGCCAACCGGCAGGGTCCTACGAGCAGTACTTC
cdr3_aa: CTSSQPAGSYEQYF

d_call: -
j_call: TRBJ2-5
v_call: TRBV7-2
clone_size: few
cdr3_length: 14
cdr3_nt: TGTGCCAGCAGCTTAGCGACAGGAAGGGAGACCCAGTACTTC
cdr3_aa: CASSLATGRETQYF

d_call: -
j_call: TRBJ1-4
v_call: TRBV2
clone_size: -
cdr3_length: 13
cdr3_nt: TGTGCCAGCCAAACGGGAGGTAATGAAAAACTGTTTTTT
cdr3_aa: CASQTGGNEKLFF

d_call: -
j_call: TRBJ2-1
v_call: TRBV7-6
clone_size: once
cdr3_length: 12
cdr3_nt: TGTGCCAGCAGCTCCCCCAACAATGAGCAGTTCTTC
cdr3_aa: CASSSPNNEQFF

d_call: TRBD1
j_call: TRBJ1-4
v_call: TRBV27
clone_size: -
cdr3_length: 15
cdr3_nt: TGTGCCAGCAGCCTTACAGGGGGCGCGGATGAAAAACTGTTTTTT
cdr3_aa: CASSLTGGADEKLFF

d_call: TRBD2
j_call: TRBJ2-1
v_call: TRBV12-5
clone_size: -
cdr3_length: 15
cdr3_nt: TGTGCTAGTGGGCTCGGGACTAGCGTCAGCAATGAGCAGTTCTTC
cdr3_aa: CASGLGTSVSNEQFF

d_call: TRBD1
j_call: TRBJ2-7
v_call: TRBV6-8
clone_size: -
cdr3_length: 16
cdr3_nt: TGTGCCAGCCACCGCCGGCCCGACAGGGGGAATAACGAGCAGTACTTC
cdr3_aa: CASHRRPDRGNNEQYF

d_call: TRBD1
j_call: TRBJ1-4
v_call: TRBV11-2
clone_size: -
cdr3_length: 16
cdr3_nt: TGTGCCAGCAGTCTGGCGCCGGACAGGAGTAATGAAAAACTGTTTTTT
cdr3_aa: CASSLAPDRSNEKLFF

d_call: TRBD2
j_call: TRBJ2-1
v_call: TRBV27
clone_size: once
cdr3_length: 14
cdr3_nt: TGTGCCAGCAGTCCGGGACTAGCGGGACTTGAGCAGTTCTTC
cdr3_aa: CASSPGLAGLEQFF

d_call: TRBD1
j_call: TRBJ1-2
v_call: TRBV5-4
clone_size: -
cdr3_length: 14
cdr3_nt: TGTGCCAGCAGCTTGGTACAGGGGACGGGCGGCTACACCTTC
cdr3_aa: CASSLVQGTGGYTF

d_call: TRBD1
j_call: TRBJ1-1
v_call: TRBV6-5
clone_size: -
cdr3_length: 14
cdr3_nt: TGTGCCAGCAGTCTCCGGACAGGGAGCACTGAAGCTTTCTTT
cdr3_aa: CASSLRTGSTEAFF

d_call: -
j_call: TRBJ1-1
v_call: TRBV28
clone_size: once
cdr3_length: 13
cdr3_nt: TGTGCCAGCAGAGCCGAAACCAACACTGAAGCTTTCTTT
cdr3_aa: CASRAETNTEAFF

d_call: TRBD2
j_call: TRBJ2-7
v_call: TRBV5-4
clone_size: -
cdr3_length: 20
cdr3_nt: TGTGCCAGCAGCTTGTTGGCCGATCGGACTAGCGGGAGGTCCAAGGGCGAGCAGTACTTC
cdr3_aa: CASSLLADRTSGRSKGEQYF

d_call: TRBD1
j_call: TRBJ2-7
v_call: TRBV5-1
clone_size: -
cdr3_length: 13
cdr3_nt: TGCGCCAGCAGCTTCAACAGGGGCTACGAGCAGTACTTC
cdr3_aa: CASSFNRGYEQYF

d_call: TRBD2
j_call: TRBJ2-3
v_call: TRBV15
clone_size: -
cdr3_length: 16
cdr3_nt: TGTGCCACCAGCAGACGGAGCGGGAGGGGGGCAGATACGCAGTATTTT
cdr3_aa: CATSRRSGRGADTQYF

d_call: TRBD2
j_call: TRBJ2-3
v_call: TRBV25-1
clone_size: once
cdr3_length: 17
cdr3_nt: TGTGCCAGCAGTGAATCATTAGCGGGAGGGGAGACAGATACGCAGTATTTT
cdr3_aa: CASSESLAGGETDTQYF

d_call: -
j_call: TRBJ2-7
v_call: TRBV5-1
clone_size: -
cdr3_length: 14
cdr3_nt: TGCGCCAGCAGCTTGGTATCCGGGAGTGGCGAGCAGTACTTC
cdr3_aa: CASSLVSGSGEQYF

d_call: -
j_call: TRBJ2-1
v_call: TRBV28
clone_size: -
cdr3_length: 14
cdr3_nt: TGTGCCAGCAGTTTCGTAGCGAATCGGGATGAGCAGTTCTTC
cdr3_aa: CASSFVANRDEQFF

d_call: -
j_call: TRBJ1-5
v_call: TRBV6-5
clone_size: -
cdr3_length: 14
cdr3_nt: TGTGCCAGCAGTATTAGACAGTACAATCAGCCCCAGCATTTT
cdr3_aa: CASSIRQYNQPQHF

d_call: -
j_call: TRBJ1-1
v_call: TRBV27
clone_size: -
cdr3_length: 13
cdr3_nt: TGTGCCAGCAGTTTGGAGGAGAACACTGAAGCTTTCTTT
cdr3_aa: CASSLEENTEAFF

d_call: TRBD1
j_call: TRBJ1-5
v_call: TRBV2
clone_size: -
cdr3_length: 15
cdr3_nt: TGTGCCAGCAGTGGGACGACAGGGAATGGGCAGCCCCAGCATTTT
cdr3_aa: CASSGTTGNGQPQHF

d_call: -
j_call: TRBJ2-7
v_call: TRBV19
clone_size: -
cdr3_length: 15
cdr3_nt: TGTGCCAGTAGTATTGGGGGGTGGAGCGCCTACGAGCAGTACTTC
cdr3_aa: CASSIGGWSAYEQYF

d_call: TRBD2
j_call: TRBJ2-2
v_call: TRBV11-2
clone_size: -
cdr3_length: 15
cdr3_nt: TGTGCCAGCAGCTTGGGACTAGCGGGCACCGGGGAGCTGTTTTTT
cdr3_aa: CASSLGLAGTGELFF

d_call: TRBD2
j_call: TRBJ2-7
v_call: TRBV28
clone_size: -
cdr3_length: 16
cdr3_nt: TGTGCCAGCTCAGTAAGGGGCGGGAGTTCCTCCTACGAGCAGTACTTC
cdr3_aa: CASSVRGGSSSYEQYF

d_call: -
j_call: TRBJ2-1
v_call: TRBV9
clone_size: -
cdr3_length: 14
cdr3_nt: TGTGCCAGCAGCGTCGGATCTGGGGGGAATGAGCAGTTCTTC
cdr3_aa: CASSVGSGGNEQFF

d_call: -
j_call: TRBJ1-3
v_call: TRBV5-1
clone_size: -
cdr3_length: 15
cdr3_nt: TGCGCCAGCAGCTTGTCGGGGGTATCTGGAAACACCATATATTTT
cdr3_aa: CASSLSGVSGNTIYF

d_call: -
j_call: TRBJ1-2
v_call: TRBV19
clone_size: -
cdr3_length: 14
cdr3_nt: TGTGCCAGTAGTGGGTACGGGGGACTGGGTGGCTACACCTTC
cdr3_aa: CASSGYGGLGGYTF

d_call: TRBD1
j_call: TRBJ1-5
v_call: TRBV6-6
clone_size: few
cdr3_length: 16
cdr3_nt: TGTGCCAGCAGTTACACATATGACAGGGTTAATCAGCCCCAGCATTTT
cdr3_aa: CASSYTYDRVNQPQHF

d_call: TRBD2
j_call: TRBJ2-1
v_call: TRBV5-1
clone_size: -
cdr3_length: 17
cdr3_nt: TGCGCCAGCAGCACCAGGACTAGCGGGAGGGAAAGGAATGAGCAGTTCTTC
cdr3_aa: CASSTRTSGRERNEQFF

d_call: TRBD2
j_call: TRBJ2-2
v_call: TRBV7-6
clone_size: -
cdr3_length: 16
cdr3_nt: TGTGCCAGCAGCCTCCGGACTAGCGGGTACACCGGGGAGCTGTTTTTT
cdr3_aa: CASSLRTSGYTGELFF

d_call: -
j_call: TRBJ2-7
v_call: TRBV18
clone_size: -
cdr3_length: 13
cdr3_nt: TGTGCCACTGCAACAGGGGGGGGTTACGAGCAGTACTTC
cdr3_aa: CATATGGGYEQYF

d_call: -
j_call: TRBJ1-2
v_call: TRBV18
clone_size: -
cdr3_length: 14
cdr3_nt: TGTGCCAGCTCACCGGCGGAAAGGGGTAGGGGCTACACCTTC
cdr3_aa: CASSPAERGRGYTF

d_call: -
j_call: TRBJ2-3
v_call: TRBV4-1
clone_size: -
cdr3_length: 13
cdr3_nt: TGCGCCAGCAGCCAGGCTGAGGGAGATACGCAGTATTTT
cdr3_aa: CASSQAEGDTQYF

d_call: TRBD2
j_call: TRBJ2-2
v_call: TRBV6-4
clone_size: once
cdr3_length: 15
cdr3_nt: TGTGCCAGCAGTCTACTAGCGGGAGCCACCGGGGAGCTGTTTTTT
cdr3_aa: CASSLLAGATGELFF